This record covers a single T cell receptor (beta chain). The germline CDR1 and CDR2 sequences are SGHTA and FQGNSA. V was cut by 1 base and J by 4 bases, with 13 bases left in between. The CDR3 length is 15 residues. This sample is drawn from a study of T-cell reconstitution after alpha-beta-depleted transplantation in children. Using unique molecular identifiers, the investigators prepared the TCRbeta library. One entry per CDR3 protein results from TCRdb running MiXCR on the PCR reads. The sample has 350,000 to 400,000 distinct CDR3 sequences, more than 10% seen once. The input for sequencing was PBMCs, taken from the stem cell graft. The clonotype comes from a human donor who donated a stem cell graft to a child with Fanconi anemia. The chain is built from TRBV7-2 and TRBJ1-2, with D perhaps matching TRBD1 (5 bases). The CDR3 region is CASSLEGPQAYGYTF. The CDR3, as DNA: TGTGCCAGCAGCTTAGAGGGGCCCCAGGCCTATGGCTACACCTTC.